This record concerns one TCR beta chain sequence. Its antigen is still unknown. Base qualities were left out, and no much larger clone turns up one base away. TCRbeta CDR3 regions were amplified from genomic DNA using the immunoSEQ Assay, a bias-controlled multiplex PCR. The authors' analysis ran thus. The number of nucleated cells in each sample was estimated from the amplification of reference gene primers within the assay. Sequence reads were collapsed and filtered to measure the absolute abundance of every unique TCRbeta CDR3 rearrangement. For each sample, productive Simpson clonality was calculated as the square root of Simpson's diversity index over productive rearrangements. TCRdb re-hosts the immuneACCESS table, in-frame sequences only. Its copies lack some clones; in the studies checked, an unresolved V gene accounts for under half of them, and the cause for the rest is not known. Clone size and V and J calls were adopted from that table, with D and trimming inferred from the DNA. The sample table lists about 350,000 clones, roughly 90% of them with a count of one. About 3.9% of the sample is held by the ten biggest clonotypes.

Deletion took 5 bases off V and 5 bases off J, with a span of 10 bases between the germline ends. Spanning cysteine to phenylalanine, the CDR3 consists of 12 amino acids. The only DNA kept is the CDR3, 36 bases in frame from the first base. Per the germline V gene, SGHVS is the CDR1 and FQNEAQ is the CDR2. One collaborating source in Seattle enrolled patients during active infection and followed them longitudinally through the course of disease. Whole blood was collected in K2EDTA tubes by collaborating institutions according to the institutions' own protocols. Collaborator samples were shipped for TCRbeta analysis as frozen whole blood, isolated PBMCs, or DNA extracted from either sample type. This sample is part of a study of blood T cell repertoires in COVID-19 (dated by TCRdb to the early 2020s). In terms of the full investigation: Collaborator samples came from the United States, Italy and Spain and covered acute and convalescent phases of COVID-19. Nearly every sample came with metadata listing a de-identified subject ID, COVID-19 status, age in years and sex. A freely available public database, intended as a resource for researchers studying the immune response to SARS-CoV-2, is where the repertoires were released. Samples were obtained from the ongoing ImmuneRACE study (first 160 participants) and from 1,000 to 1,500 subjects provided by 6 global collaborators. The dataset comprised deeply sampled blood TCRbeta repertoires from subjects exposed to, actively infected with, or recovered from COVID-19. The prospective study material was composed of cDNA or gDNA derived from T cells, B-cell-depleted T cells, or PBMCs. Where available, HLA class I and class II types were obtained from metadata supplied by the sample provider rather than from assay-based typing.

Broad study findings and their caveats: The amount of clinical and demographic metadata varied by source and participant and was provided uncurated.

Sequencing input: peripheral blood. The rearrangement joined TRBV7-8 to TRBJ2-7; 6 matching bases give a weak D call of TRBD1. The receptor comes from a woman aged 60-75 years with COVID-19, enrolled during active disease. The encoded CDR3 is CASSPQGNEQYF. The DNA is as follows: TGTGCCAGCAGCCCACAGGGAAACGAGCAGTACTTC.